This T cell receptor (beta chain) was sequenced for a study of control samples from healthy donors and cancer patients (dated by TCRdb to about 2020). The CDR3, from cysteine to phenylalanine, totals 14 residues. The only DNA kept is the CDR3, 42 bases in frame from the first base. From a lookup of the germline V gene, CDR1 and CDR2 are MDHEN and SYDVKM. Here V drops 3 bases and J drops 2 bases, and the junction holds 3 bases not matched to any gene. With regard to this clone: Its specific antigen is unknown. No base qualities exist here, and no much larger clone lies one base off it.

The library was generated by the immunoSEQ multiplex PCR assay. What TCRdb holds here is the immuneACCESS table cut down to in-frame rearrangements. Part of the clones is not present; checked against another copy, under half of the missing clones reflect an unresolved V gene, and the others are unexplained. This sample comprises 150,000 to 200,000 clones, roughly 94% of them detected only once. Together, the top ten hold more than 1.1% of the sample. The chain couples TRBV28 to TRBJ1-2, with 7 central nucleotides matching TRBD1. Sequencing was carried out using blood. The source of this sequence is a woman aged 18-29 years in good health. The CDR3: CASSFNRGNYGYTF. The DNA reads TGTGCCAGCAGTTTCAACAGGGGAAACTATGGCTACACCTTC.